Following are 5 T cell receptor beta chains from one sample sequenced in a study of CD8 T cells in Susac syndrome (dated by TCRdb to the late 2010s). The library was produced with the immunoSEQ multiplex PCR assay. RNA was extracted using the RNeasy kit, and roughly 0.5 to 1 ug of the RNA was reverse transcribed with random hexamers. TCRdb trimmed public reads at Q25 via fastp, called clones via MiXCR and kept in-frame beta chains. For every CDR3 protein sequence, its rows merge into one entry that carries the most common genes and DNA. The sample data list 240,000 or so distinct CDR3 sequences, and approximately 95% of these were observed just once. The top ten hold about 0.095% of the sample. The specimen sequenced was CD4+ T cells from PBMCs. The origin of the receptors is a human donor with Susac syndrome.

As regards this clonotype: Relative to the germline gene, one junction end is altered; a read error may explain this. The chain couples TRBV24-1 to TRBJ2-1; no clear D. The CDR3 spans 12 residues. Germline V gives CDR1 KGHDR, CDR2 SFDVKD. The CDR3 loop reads CGRRKDPDIEFF. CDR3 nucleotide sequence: TGCGGAAGGCGCAAGGACCCCGATATCGAGTTCTTC.

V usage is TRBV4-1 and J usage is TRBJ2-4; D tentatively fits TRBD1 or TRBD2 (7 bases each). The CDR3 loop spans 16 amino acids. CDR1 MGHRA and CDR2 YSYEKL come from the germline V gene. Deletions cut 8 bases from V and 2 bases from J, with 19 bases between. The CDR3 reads CASQGGVRATKNIQYF. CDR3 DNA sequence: TGCGCCAGCCAGGGGGGGGTGCGGGCGACCAAAAACATTCAGTACTTC.

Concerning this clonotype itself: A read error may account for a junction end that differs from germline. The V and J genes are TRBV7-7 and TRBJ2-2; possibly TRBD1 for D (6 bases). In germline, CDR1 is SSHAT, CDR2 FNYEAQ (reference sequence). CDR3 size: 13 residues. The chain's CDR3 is CASSRGHTGELFF. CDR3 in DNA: TGTGCTAGCAGCAGGGGTCACACCGGGGAGCTGTTTTTT.

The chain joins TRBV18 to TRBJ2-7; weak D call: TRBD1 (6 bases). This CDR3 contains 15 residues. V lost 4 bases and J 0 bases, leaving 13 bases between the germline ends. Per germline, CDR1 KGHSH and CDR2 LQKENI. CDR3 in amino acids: CASSHTQGNSYEQYF. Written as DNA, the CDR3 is TGTGCCAGCTCACATACTCAGGGGAACTCCTACGAGCAGTACTTC.

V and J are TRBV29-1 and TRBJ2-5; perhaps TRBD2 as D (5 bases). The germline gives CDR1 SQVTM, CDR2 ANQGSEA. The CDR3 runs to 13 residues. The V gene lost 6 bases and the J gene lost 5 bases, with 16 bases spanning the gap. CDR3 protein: CSVFRGYRETQYF. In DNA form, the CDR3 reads TGCAGCGTCTTTCGGGGTTATCGCGAGACCCAGTACTTC.